The 15 T cell receptor beta chains in this list originate from one sample, sequenced in a study of beta chain features in type 1 diabetes. These receptors have no identified antigens. Isolated RNA was reverse transcribed in full, so expressed TCRB transcripts were sequenced. Data came from immunoSEQ multiplex PCR; TCRdb stores just in-frame clones and leaves some out. The sample carries 230,000 or so clones, 16% recorded once. Findings and caveats of the study: TCRB CDR3 length was moderately but significantly reduced in all four CD4+ subsets of Type 1 diabetes patients.

Sequencing input: naive CD4+ T cells from blood. Receptors were obtained from a man in his thirties or forties with type 1 diabetes.

This chain connects TRBV10-3 to TRBJ1-2; 8 bases agree with TRBD1. J gave up 5 bases and V 7 bases, and 12 bases lay outside the gene matches. The length of the CDR3 is 15 residues. Germline V gene lookup returns CDR1 ENHRY and CDR2 SYGVKD. Here the CDR3 reads CAITSGQVMFYGYTF. CDR3 nucleotide sequence: TGTGCCATCACCTCGGGACAGGTCATGTTTTATGGCTACACCTTC.

The V call is TRBV11-2, the J call TRBJ2-3; 7 bases match TRBD1. Germline CDR1 SGHAT, CDR2 FQNNGV. CDR3 length equals 15 residues. J lost 2 bases, V lost 4 bases, and 6 bases had no gene match. DNA of the CDR3: TGTGCCAGCAGCTCCTGGGACAGATCCACAGATACGCAGTATTTT. This translates into CASSSWDRSTDTQYF.

This clone was detected a few times. The chain joins TRBV6-6 to TRBJ2-7; no firm D call. CDR3 length: 11 residues. V lost 5 bases to trimming and J lost 4 bases, with 6 bases between them. Germline values: CDR1 MNHNY, CDR2 SVGAGI (reference sequence). CDR3 in amino acids: CASSLNYEQYF. The CDR3 nucleotides read TGTGCCAGCAGTCTCAATTACGAGCAGTACTTC.

The V and J genes are TRBV7-8 and TRBJ2-2, with 8 bases matching TRBD2. The CDR3 is 16 amino acids. V dropped 5 bases and J dropped 1; count of bases not matched to a gene: 6. Germline loops: CDR1 SGHVS, CDR2 FQNEAQ. The CDR3 DNA reads as TGTGCCAGCAGCCCGAGACTAGCGCTGAACACCGGGGAGCTGTTTTTT. Translation gives CASSPRLALNTGELFF.

This clone showed up just a few times. V is TRBV9 and J is TRBJ2-1, with D uncertain. The ends were cut back, 0 bases at V and 6 bases at J, with 10 bases in the middle. The CDR3 runs to 14 residues. Looked up from germline, CDR1 is SGDLS and CDR2 is YYNGEE. The CDR3 sequence is CASSVARFGNEQFF. The CDR3 bases are TGTGCCAGCAGCGTAGCTAGATTCGGCAATGAGCAGTTCTTC.

The sample holds a few counts of this clone. This chain links TRBV29-1 with TRBJ2-1; D gene unclear. The length of the CDR3 is 13 residues. CDR1 is SQVTM, CDR2 ANQGSEA, per germline. The ends were cut back, 5 bases at V and 9 bases at J, with 17 bases in the middle. CDR3 residues: CSVPFSEVGEQFF. The CDR3 coding sequence is TGCAGCGTTCCCTTTTCCGAGGTCGGTGAGCAGTTCTTC.

The rearrangement links TRBV29-1 to TRBJ2-1, with D tentatively TRBD1 or TRBD2 (5 bases each). Trimming took off 5 bases at V and 4 bases at J, with 18 bases between the two ends. Per the germline V gene, CDR1 is SQVTM and CDR2 is ANQGSEA. This CDR3 contains 15 residues. CDR3 coding DNA: TGCAGCGTTATGGGGGAAACGACCGGTTACAATGAGCAGTTCTTC. This gives the protein CSVMGETTGYNEQFF.

The table lists this clone with a few counts. The chain recombines TRBV1 with TRBJ2-4; the D call in the table, TRBD2, was not verified against the DNA. TRBV1 is deemed a pseudogene. This CDR3 contains 18 residues. The CDR3 nucleotides read TGCACCAGCAGCCAAGTCAGTTCTAGCGTAAAAGCCAAAAACATTCAGTACTTC. This codes for CTSSQVSSSVKAKNIQYF.

A few counts support this clone. The chain recombines TRBV7-6 with TRBJ2-7; a weak D match, TRBD2 (6 bases). CDR1 is SGHVS and CDR2 is FNYEAQ in the germline V gene. This CDR3 has 14 amino acids. V was trimmed by 0 bases and J by 6 bases, leaving 12 bases between them. This chain's CDR3 is CASSLALALSEQYF. CDR3 nucleotide sequence: TGTGCCAGCAGCTTAGCACTAGCTCTCTCCGAGCAGTACTTC. The full variable domain, its missing parts supplied by reference TRBV7-6 and TRBJ2-7, is GAGVSQSPRYKVTKRGQDVALRCDPISGHVSLYWYRQALGQGPEFLTYFNYEAQQDKSGLPNDRFSAERPEGSISTLTIQRTEQRDSAMYRCASSLALALSEQYFGPGTRLTVT.

A few counts support this clone. The chain is built from TRBV28 and TRBJ2-1, with D possibly being TRBD2 (6 bases). V lost 4 bases to trimming and J lost 6 bases, with 13 bases between them. The germline V gene has CDR1 MDHEN and CDR2 SYDVKM. This CDR3 is built from 14 residues. DNA of the CDR3: TGTGCCAGCAGTTCCCCGGGACTTACCAATGAGCAGTTCTTC. Translated, it gives CASSSPGLTNEQFF.

This clone has only a few counts. The V call is TRBV14, the J call TRBJ1-3; possibly TRBD1 for D (5 bases). CDR1 and CDR2 (germline): SGHDN, FVKESK. The CDR3 covers 12 residues. With 3 bases removed from V and 7 bases from J, the gap between germline ends came to 7 bases. CDR3 sequence: CASSQGRNTIYF. CDR3 in DNA: TGTGCCAGCAGCCAGGGGCGGAACACCATATATTTT.

This chain connects TRBV7-2 to TRBJ2-7; D might be TRBD2 (5 bases). Trimming removed 5 bases from V and 5 bases from J, with 13 bases in between. Germline V lookup: CDR1 SGHTA, CDR2 FQGNSA. This CDR3 has 13 residues. This CDR3 reads CASSPVRGHEQYF. CDR3 DNA sequence: TGTGCCAGCAGCCCCGTCCGGGGTCACGAGCAGTACTTC.

This clone was counted between two and nine times. V is TRBV27 and J is TRBJ2-7, with 9 bases lining up with TRBD2. This CDR3 spans 16 amino acids. V lost 1 base to trimming and J lost 3 bases; unmatched junction nucleotides: 7. Looked up from germline, CDR1 is MNHEY and CDR2 is SMNVEV (reference sequence). This chain's CDR3 is CASSLYRAGGGYEQYF. DNA for the CDR3: TGTGCCAGCAGTTTATACAGAGCGGGAGGAGGCTACGAGCAGTACTTC.

The V and J genes are TRBV30 and TRBJ1-1, with 7 bases aligning to TRBD1. Germline values: CDR1 GTSNPN, CDR2 SVGIG (reference sequence). The CDR3 sequence is 11 residues long. The junction had 2 bases not matched to a gene; V was cut back by 8 bases and J by 2 bases. For the CDR3, the DNA is TGTGCCGACAGGGTAAACACTGAAGCTTTCTTT. Encoded protein: CADRVNTEAFF. Filled out from reference TRBV30 and TRBJ1-1, the complete variable domain reads SQTIHQWPATLVQPVGSPLSLECTVEGTSNPNLYWYRQAAGRGLQLLFYSVGIGQISSEVPQNLSASRPQDRQFILSSKKLLLSDSGFYLCADRVNTEAFFGQGTRLTVV.

The V and J genes are TRBV28 and TRBJ2-7, with 10 bases lining up with TRBD2. This CDR3 has 14 amino acids. CDR1 MDHEN and CDR2 SYDVKM come from the germline V gene. The V segment lost 5 bases and the J segment 4 bases; nucleotides outside the gene matches: 5. CDR3 region: CASSPGTSVYEQYF. The DNA for the CDR3 is TGTGCCAGCAGTCCGGGGACTAGCGTTTACGAGCAGTACTTC.